This T cell receptor (beta chain) derives from a study of T cells in Graves' hyperthyroidism and ophthalmopathy. This clonotype was seen a few times. Its antigen is unknown. Study-wide points: Appearing also in blood were most of the thyroid clonotypes expanded above 0.001.

Researchers amplified the TCR beta CDR3 regions from RNA transcripts. Initially, a first-round RT-PCR of the TCR CDR3 employed the HTBI primer set. TCRdb independently ran MiXCR on the multiplex PCR reads; one entry per CDR3 protein. The sample lists 200,000 to 300,000 distinct CDR3 sequences, about 24% seen once, with roughly 32% in the top ten. The clonotype was recovered from a woman between 40 and 55 years old with Graves' ophthalmopathy. The sample taken for sequencing was blood.

DNA for the CDR3: TGTGCCAGCAGCCATGCCCCGGGTTGGCCCATGGAGCTGTTTTTT. Protein sequence: CASSHAPGWPMELFF. The chain is built from TRBV3-1 and TRBJ2-2; no clear D gene. V was pared by 3 bases and J by 10 bases, with 18 bases between. CDR1 and CDR2 (germline): LGHDT, YNNKEL (reference sequence). The CDR3 has 15 residues.